These 7 T cell receptor beta chains originate from one sample sequenced in a study of blood T cell repertoires in COVID-19. The assay was immunoSEQ multiplex PCR, and TCRdb's table has in-frame clones only and misses some. There are 250,000 to 350,000 clones in the sample; about 90% occur only once, and less than 3.5% lies in the top ten. Sequencing was carried out using peripheral blood. These TCRs come from a woman aged 25 to 39 with COVID-19, enrolled during active disease.

The genes are TRBV5-4 and TRBJ2-5; 8 bases are shared with TRBD1. Per germline, CDR1 SGHNT and CDR2 YYREEE (reference sequence). With V trimmed by 5 bases and J by 8 bases, 17 bases remained unmatched. The length of the CDR3 is 16 residues. In DNA form, the CDR3 reads TGTGCCAGCAGTGACGCAGGGGGCCGGGTAAAGAGAACCCAGTACTTC. Translation: CASSDAGGRVKRTQYF.

The gene calls are TRBV6-5 and TRBJ1-5; TRBD1 agrees at 7 bases. The CDR3 loop spans 15 amino acids. The V gene's germline CDR1 is MNHEY and CDR2 SVGAGI. V shed 6 bases, J shed 3 bases, and the junction held 8 bases outside the gene matches. CDR3 sequence (DNA): TGTGCCAGCAGAGCCGGGACAGCTAACAATCAGCCCCAGCATTTT. Translated: CASRAGTANNQPQHF.

This clone was seen a few times. This chain joins TRBV9 and TRBJ2-2; 14 bases are a match to TRBD2. V gave up 4 bases and J gave up 5 bases; unmatched junction bases: 7. The germline V gene encodes CDR1 SGDLS and CDR2 YYNGEE. This CDR3 spans 17 amino acids. In DNA, the CDR3 is TGTGCCAGCAGCTCGGGACTAGCGGGAGTTGGAACCGGGGAGCTGTTTTTT. Protein: CASSSGLAGVGTGELFF.

The chain joins TRBV2 to TRBJ2-5; no firm D call. CDR1 SNHLY and CDR2 FYNNEI come from the germline V gene. The CDR3 contains 13 residues. Trimming removed 1 base from V and 1 base from J, with 4 bases in between. The CDR3 spells CASSEDSQETQYF. As DNA, the CDR3 is TGTGCCAGCAGTGAAGACAGCCAAGAGACCCAGTACTTC.

This sequence joins TRBV11-2 and TRBJ2-2, with TRBD2 matching 14 bases. With V trimmed by 1 base and J by 5 bases, 6 bases remained unmatched. CDR3 size: 18 residues. The germline CDR1 and CDR2 sequences are SGHAT and FQNNGV. The CDR3 region has the DNA TGTGCCAGCAGCTTAGTCCGACTAGCGGGAGGGCCTACCGGGGAGCTGTTTTTT. It specifies CASSLVRLAGGPTGELFF. Combining the CDR3 with reference TRBV11-2 and TRBJ2-2 gives the whole variable domain EAGVAQSPRYKIIEKRQSVAFWCNPISGHATLYWYQQILGQGPKLLIQFQNNGVVDDSQLPKDRFSAERLKGVDSTLKIQPAKLEDSAVYLCASSLVRLAGGPTGELFFGEGSRLTVL.

The gene calls are TRBV18 and TRBJ2-7; TRBD2 aligns across 14 bases. CDR3 length: 16 residues. V lost 2 bases, J lost 4 bases, and 4 bases stayed unmatched. CDR1 and CDR2 (germline): KGHSH, LQKENI. The CDR3, as DNA: TGTGCCAGCTCACCAGGGACTAGCGGGAGTGGGTACGAGCAGTACTTC. This translates into CASSPGTSGSGYEQYF.

The DNA of the CDR3 is TGTGCCAGCACCCGGGACAGCTATGGCTACACCTTC. Its protein product is CASTRDSYGYTF. This chain connects TRBV2 to TRBJ1-2; 7 positions match TRBD1. CDR3 length: 12 residues. Germline CDR1 is SNHLY and CDR2 is FYNNEI. V shed 7 bases and J 4 bases; nucleotides not matched to a gene: 3.